The clone carrying this T cell receptor beta chain was seen ten or more times. This record belongs to a study of T cells in Graves' hyperthyroidism and ophthalmopathy. Germline CDR1 and CDR2: MGHRA and YSYEKL. The V end lost 7 bases, the J end lost 1 base, and 10 bases lay between the germline ends. CDR3 length: 13 amino acids. RNA transcripts served as the template for amplifying TCR beta CDR3 regions. Using the HTBI primer set, a first-round RT-PCR was run on the TCR CDR3. Each CDR3 protein is one row after TCRdb ran MiXCR on the multiplex PCR reads. The sample lists a few hundred thousand distinct CDR3 sequences, about 43% occurring once.

The material sequenced was peripheral blood or thyroid tissue (not recorded which). The V gene is TRBV4-1, the J gene TRBJ1-1; maybe TRBD1 (5 bases). The receptor was derived from a woman under 30 with Graves' hyperthyroidism. The CDR3 DNA is TGCGCCAGCACGGGACCGAGGAACACTGAAGCTTTCTTT. Its translation: CASTGPRNTEAFF.